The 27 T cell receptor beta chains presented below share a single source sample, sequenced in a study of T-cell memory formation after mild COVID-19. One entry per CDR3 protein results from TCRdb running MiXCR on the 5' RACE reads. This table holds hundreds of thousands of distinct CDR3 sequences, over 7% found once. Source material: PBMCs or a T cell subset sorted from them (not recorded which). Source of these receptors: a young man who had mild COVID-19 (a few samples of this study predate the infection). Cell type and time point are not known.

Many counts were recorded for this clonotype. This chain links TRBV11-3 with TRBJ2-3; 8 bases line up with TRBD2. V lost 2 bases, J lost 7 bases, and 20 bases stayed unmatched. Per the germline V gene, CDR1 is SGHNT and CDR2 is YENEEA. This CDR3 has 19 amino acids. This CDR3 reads CASSLQGTSGDAARNTQYF. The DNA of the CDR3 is TGTGCCAGCAGCTTACAGGGTACTAGCGGCGACGCCGCAAGGAATACGCAGTATTTT.

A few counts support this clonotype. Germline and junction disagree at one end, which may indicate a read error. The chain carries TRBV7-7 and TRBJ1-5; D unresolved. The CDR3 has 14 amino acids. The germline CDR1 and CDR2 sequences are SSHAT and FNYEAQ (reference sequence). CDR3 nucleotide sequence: TGTGCTAGCAGTCTGACCCAGCGGAATCAGCCCCAGCATTTT. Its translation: CASSLTQRNQPQHF.

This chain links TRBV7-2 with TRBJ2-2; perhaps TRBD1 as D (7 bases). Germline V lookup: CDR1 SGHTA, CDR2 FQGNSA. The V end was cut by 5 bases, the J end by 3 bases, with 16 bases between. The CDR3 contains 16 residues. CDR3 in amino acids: CASSARQGLYTGELFF. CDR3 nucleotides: TGTGCCAGCAGCGCCCGACAGGGACTTTACACCGGGGAGCTGTTTTTT.

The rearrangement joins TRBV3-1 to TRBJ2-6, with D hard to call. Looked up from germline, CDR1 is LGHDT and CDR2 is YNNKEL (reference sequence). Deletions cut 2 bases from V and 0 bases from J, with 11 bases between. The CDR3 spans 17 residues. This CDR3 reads CASSQLSLGSGANVLTF. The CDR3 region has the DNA TGTGCCAGCAGCCAACTCTCCCTCGGCTCTGGGGCCAACGTCCTGACTTTC. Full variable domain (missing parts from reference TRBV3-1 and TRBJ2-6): DTAVSQTPKYLVTQMGNDKSIKCEQNLGHDTMYWYKQDSKKFLKIMFSYNNKELIINETVPNRFSPKSPDKAHLNLHINSLELGDSAVYFCASSQLSLGSGANVLTFGAGSRLTVL.

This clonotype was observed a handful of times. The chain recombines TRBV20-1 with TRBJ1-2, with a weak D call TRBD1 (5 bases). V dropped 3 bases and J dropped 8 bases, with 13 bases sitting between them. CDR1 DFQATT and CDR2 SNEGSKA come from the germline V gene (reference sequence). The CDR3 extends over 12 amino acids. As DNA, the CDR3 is TGCAGTGCTAGTGTACAGGAGGCGGGCTACACCTTC. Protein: CSASVQEAGYTF.

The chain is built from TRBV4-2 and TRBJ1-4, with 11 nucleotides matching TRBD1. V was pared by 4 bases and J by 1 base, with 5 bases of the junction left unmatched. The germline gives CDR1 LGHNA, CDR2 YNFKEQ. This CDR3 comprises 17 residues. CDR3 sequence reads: CASSRTGGAGTNEKLFF. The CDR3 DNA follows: TGTGCCAGCAGCCGGACAGGGGGCGCCGGAACTAATGAAAAACTGTTTTTT.

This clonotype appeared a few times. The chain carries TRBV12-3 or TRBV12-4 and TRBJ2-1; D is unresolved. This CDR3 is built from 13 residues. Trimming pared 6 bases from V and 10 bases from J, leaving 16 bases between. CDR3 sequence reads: CASRRSSAWEQFF. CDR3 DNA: TGTGCCAGCAGAAGATCATCCGCATGGGAGCAGTTCTTC.

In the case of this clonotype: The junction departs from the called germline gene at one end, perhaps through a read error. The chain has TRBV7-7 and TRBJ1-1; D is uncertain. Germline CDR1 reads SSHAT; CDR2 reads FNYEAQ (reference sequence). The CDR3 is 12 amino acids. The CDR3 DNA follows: TGTGCTAGCAGCTTATACGGGGTTCGAGCTTTCTTT. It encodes CASSLYGVRAFF.

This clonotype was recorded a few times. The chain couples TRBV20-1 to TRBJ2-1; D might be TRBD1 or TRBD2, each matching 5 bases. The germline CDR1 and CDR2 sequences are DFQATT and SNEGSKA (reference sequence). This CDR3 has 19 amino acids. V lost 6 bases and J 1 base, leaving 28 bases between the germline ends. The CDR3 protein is CSAENRDPYRFRSYNEQFF. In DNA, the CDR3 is TGCAGTGCAGAGAACCGGGACCCGTATCGATTTAGGTCCTACAATGAGCAGTTCTTC.

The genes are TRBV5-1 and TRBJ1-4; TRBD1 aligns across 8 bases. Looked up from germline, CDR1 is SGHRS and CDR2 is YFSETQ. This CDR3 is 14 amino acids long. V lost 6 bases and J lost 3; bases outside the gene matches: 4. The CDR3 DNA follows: TGCGCCAGCAACAGGGGGGATTCTAATGAAAAACTGTTTTTT. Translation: CASNRGDSNEKLFF.

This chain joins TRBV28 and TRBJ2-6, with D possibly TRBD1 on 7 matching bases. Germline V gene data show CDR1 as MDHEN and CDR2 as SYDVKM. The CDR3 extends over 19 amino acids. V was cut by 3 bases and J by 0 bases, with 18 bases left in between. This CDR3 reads CASSFVEGAGSSGANVLTF. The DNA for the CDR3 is TGTGCCAGCAGTTTTGTGGAGGGGGCAGGGAGCTCTGGGGCCAACGTCCTGACTTTC.

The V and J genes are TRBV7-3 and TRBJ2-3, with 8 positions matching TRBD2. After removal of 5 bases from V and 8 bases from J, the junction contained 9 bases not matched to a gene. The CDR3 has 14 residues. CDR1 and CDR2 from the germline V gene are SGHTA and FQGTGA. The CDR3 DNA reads TGTGCCAGCAGCCTACAGCCGGGACTAGGTACGCAGTATTTT. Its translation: CASSLQPGLGTQYF.

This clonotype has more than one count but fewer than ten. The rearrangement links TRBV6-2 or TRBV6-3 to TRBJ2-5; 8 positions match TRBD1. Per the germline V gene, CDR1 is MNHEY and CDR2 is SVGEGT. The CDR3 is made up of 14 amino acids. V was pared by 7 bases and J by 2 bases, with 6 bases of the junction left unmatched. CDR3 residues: CASTWTGSQETQYF. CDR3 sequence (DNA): TGTGCCAGCACTTGGACAGGGAGTCAAGAGACCCAGTACTTC.

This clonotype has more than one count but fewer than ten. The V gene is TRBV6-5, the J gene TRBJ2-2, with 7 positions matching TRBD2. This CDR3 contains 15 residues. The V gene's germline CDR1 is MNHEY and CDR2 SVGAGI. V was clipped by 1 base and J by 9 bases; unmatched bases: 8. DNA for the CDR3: TGTGCCAGCAGTTACTGGCGGGGGACCTTCAGGGAGCTGTTTTTT. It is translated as CASSYWRGTFRELFF.

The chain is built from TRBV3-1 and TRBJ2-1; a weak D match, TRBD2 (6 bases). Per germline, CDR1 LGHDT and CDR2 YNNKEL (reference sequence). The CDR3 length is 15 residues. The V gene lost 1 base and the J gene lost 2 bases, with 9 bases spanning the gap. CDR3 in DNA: TGTGCCAGCAGCCAAGTGCGGGGACCCTACAATGAGCAGTTCTTC. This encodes CASSQVRGPYNEQFF.

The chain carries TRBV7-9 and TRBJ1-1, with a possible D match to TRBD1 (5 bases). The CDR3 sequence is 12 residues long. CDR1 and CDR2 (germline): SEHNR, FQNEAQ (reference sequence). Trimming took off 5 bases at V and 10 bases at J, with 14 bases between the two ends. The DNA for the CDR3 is TGTGCCAGCAGCGCCGTAGGGGACGTAGCTTTCTTT. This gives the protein CASSAVGDVAFF.

CDR3 in amino acids: CSARIGPSGTREKLFF. CDR3 sequence (DNA): TGCAGTGCTAGAATCGGGCCGAGTGGTACTAGGGAAAAACTGTTTTTT. The chain has TRBV20-1 and TRBJ1-4; D ambiguous. Trimming left V 2 bases short and J 8 bases short, with 21 bases between. Germline CDR1 DFQATT, CDR2 SNEGSKA (reference sequence). This CDR3 contains 16 residues.

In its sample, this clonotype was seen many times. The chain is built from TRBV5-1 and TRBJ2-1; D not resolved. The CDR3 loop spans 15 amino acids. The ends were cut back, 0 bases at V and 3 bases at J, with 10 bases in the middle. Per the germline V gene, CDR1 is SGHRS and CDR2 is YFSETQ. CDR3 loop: CASSLVRNDYNEQFF. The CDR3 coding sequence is TGCGCCAGCAGCTTGGTCCGCAACGACTACAATGAGCAGTTCTTC.

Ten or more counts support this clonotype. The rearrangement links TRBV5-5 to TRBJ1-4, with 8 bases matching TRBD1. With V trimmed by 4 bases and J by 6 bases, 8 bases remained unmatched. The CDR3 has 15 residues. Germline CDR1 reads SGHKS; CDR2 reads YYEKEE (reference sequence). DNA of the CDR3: TGTGCCAGCAGCCCCTGGACAGGGAGGGATGAAAAACTGTTTTTT. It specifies CASSPWTGRDEKLFF.

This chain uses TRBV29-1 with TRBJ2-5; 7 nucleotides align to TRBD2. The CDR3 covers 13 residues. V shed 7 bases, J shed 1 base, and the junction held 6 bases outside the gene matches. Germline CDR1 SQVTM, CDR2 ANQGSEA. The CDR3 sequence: CSAQGGIQETQYF. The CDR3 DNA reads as TGCAGCGCCCAGGGAGGGATCCAAGAGACCCAGTACTTC. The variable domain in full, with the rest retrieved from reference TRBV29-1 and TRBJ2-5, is SAVISQKPSRDICQRGTSLTIQCQVDSQVTMMFWYRQQPGQSLTLIATANQGSEATYESGFVIDKFPISRPNLTFSTLTVSNMSPEDSSIYLCSAQGGIQETQYFGPGTRLLVL.

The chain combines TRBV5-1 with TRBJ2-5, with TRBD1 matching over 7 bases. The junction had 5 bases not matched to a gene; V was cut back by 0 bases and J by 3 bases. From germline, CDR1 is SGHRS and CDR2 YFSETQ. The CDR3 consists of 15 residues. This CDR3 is CASSLARQGKETQYF. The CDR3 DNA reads TGCGCCAGCAGCTTGGCTAGACAGGGCAAAGAGACCCAGTACTTC.

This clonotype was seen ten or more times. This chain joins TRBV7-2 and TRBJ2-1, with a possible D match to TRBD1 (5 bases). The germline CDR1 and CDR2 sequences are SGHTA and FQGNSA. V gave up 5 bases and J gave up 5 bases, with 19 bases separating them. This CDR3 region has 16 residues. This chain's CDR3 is CASSPRATPPNNEQFF. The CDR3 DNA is TGTGCCAGCAGCCCCAGGGCCACCCCACCCAACAATGAGCAGTTCTTC.

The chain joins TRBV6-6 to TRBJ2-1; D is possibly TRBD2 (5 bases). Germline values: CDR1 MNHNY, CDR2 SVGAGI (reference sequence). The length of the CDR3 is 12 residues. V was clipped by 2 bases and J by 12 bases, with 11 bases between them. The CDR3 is CASSYDYLGQFF. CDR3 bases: TGTGCCAGCAGTTACGACTATTTGGGGCAGTTCTTC.

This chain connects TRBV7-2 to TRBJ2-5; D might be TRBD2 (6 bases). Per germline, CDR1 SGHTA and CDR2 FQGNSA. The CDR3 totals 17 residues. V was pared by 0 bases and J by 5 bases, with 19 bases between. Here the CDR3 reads CASSLALGLRGGETQYF. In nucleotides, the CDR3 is TGTGCCAGCAGCTTAGCCCTCGGCCTCCGTGGAGGGGAGACCCAGTACTTC.

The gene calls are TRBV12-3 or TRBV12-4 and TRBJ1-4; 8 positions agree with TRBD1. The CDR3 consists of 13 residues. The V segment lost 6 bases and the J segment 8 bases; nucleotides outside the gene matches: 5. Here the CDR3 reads CASRTGVGEKLFF. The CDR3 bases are TGTGCCAGCAGGACAGGGGTTGGGGAAAAACTGTTTTTT.

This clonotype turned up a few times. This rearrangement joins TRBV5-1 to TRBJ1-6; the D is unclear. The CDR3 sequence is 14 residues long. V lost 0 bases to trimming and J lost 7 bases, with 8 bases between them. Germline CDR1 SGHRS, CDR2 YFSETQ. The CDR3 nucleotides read TGCGCCAGCAGCTTGGCAGACGGAAATTCACCCCTCCACTTT. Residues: CASSLADGNSPLHF.

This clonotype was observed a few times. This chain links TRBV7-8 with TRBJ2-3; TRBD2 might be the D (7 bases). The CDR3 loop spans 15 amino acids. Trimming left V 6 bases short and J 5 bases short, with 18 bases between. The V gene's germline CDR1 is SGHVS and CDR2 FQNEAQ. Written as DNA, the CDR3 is TGTGCCAGCAGTCCTCCGGGGGGCTCTAAAGATACGCAGTATTTT. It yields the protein CASSPPGGSKDTQYF.